A single sample gave rise to the 32 T cell receptor beta chains below, sequenced in a study of a mutant IDH1 vaccine in newly diagnosed glioma. Clones were sequenced by immunoSEQ multiplex PCR, and TCRdb holds only the in-frame ones, with some missing. The sample includes about 92,000 clones, around three quarters seen only once; the top ten take around 7%. Documented time point: baseline, week 1 (first vaccination visit). Treatment given: pre-vaccination baseline after standard-of-care therapy. The sample here was PBMCs, taken from a glioma patient treated with radiotherapy, temozolomide or both. These receptor sequences come from a man aged 40-49 years with glioma.

The V gene is TRBV6-6, the J gene TRBJ1-2, with D perhaps matching TRBD1 (6 bases). CDR3 length: 15 residues. Germline CDR1 MNHNY, CDR2 SVGAGI (reference sequence). V gave up 6 bases and J gave up 0 bases, with 14 bases separating them. CDR3 sequence reads: CASRQTGPANYGYTF. CDR3 DNA sequence: TGTGCCAGCAGGCAAACAGGGCCGGCTAACTATGGCTACACCTTC.

This clone is medium-sized in the sample. V usage is TRBV18 and J usage is TRBJ2-1, with 8 bases matching TRBD1. The CDR3 extends over 13 amino acids. Germline-derived CDR1 and CDR2 are KGHSH and LQKENI. Trimming removed 2 bases from V and 9 bases from J; junction bases left unmatched: 3. The CDR3 is CASSPTGGTEQFF. The DNA of the CDR3 is TGTGCCAGCTCACCAACAGGGGGAACTGAGCAGTTCTTC.

J is TRBJ1-4 and V is TRBV7-9, with 8 bases that match TRBD1. Per germline, CDR1 SEHNR and CDR2 FQNEAQ (reference sequence). The length of the CDR3 is 16 residues. V was clipped by 3 bases and J by 8 bases; unmatched bases: 11. CDR3 protein: CASSLAGGTGNEKLFF. The CDR3 DNA sequence: TGTGCCAGCAGCTTGGCAGGGGGCACGGGTAACGAAAAACTGTTTTTT.

The chain uses TRBV15 and TRBJ2-3; tentatively, D is TRBD1 (6 bases). Germline V lookup: CDR1 LNHNV, CDR2 YYDKDF (reference sequence). There are 17 residues in the CDR3. Deletions cut 0 bases from V and 2 bases from J, with 15 bases between. CDR3 residues: CATSRDTLGGHTDTQYF. CDR3 bases: TGTGCCACCAGCAGAGATACCCTAGGGGGACACACAGATACGCAGTATTTT.

The V gene is TRBV5-1, the J gene TRBJ2-5; 7 bases are a match to TRBD2. V was pared by 1 base and J by 3 bases, with 3 bases of the junction left unmatched. This CDR3 has 14 residues. Germline CDR1 SGHRS, CDR2 YFSETQ. For the CDR3, the DNA is TGCGCCAGCAGCTTGACTAGCGTAGAAGAGACCCAGTACTTC. This gives the protein CASSLTSVEETQYF. Full variable domain (missing parts from reference TRBV5-1 and TRBJ2-5): KAGVTQTPRYLIKTRGQQVTLSCSPISGHRSVSWYQQTPGQGLQFLFEYFSETQRNKGNFPGRFSGRQFSNSRSEMNVSTLELGDSALYLCASSLTSVEETQYFGPGTRLLVL.

This rearrangement joins TRBV7-2 to TRBJ2-7, with TRBD2 as a possible D gene (7 bases). The CDR3 totals 14 residues. With 3 bases removed from V and 3 bases from J, the gap between germline ends came to 12 bases. The germline gives CDR1 SGHTA, CDR2 FQGNSA. The CDR3 nucleotides read TGTGCCAGCAGCTTCGGGGGGCTCGACTACGAGCAGTACTTC. Translation gives CASSFGGLDYEQYF.

At least ten counts were recorded for this clone. The chain uses TRBV4-2 and TRBJ1-3; TRBD1 matches at 8 bases. Germline CDR1 is LGHNA and CDR2 is YNFKEQ. Unmatched junction bases numbered 5, after V lost 0 bases and J lost 4 bases. This CDR3 region has 16 residues. CDR3 in DNA: TGTGCCAGCAGCCAAGAGGACAGGGAGGGCGGAAACACCATATATTTT. Its protein product is CASSQEDREGGNTIYF.

This chain uses TRBV6-5 with TRBJ1-4, with D possibly being TRBD1 (5 bases). The CDR3 covers 14 residues. V lost 8 bases to trimming and J lost 2 bases, with 12 bases between them. CDR1 MNHEY and CDR2 SVGAGI come from the germline V gene. The CDR3 region is CASGPGSTNEKLFF. In DNA, the CDR3 is TGTGCCAGCGGTCCAGGGTCCACTAATGAAAAACTGTTTTTT.

The chain joins TRBV19 to TRBJ1-2, with a tentative D call TRBD1 (6 bases). This CDR3 comprises 16 residues. CDR1 is LNHDA and CDR2 is SQIVND in the germline V gene (reference sequence). V shed 7 bases and J shed 1 base, with 19 bases lying between them. The CDR3 here is CASTQAPGTSNYGYTF. CDR3 coding DNA: TGTGCCAGTACCCAAGCCCCCGGGACAAGTAACTATGGCTACACCTTC.

V usage is TRBV18 and J usage is TRBJ1-3; tentative D call: TRBD1 (5 bases). Germline CDR1 and CDR2: KGHSH and LQKENI. Trimming took off 6 bases at V and 2 bases at J, with 14 bases between the two ends. The CDR3 extends over 15 amino acids. CDR3 loop: CASSPDSTAGNTIYF. CDR3 nucleotide sequence: TGTGCCAGCTCCCCAGACTCGACAGCTGGAAACACCATATATTTT. Supplemented by reference TRBV18 and TRBJ1-3, the full variable domain reads NAGVMQNPRHLVRRRGQEARLRCSPMKGHSHVYWYRQLPEEGLKFMVYLQKENIIDESGMPKERFSAEFPKEGPSILRIQQVVRGDSAAYFCASSPDSTAGNTIYFGEGSWLTVV.

The J gene is TRBJ1-1, the V gene TRBV5-3; D perhaps matches TRBD1 (6 bases). TRBV5-3 is an open reading frame, and its role is uncertain. The CDR3 loop spans 14 amino acids. DNA for the CDR3: TGTGGCTCCGGCGGGGAGGGGGTTAGTCCTGAAGCTTTCTTT. This sequence encodes CGSGGEGVSPEAFF.

The chain has TRBV5-6 and TRBJ1-1; D gene uncertain. The germline V gene encodes CDR1 SGHDT and CDR2 YYEEEE. Trimming shortened V by 7 bases and J by 0 bases, and 13 bases separated the two germline ends. The CDR3 has 14 amino acids. The CDR3 reads CASARIGLNTEAFF. The CDR3 region has the DNA TGTGCCAGCGCCAGGATAGGTTTGAACACTGAAGCTTTCTTT.

CDR3 in amino acids: CASSQVEGQPQHF. The CDR3 DNA sequence: TGTGCCAGCAGCCAAGTGGAGGGCCAGCCCCAGCATTTT. The chain links TRBV5-4 to TRBJ1-5; D not certain. This CDR3 contains 13 residues. Germline CDR1 is SGHNT and CDR2 is YYREEE (reference sequence). With 4 bases removed from V and 7 bases from J, the gap between germline ends came to 12 bases.

CDR3 sequence (DNA): TGTGCCAGCAGCTTAGTAGGGCACCACAAAGAGACCCAGTACTTC. Residues: CASSLVGHHKETQYF. The rearrangement uses TRBV7-2 and TRBJ2-5; D unclear. Trimming cost V 1 base and J 3 bases, with 12 bases left between them. The CDR3 has 15 amino acids. Germline CDR1 and CDR2: SGHTA and FQGNSA. Based on the CDR3 plus reference TRBV7-2 and TRBJ2-5, the full variable domain is GAGVSQSPSNKVTEKGKDVELRCDPISGHTALYWYRQSLGQGLEFLIYFQGNSAPDKSGLPSDRFSAERTGGSVSTLTIQRTQQEDSAVYLCASSLVGHHKETQYFGPGTRLLVL.

The chain combines TRBV19 with TRBJ1-5; 9 nucleotides match TRBD1. This CDR3 region has 18 residues. J lost 4 bases, V lost 5 bases, and 15 bases had no gene match. Germline lookup yields CDR1 LNHDA and CDR2 SQIVND (reference sequence). The CDR3: CASSGGRSGTGPNQPQHF. DNA of the CDR3: TGTGCCAGTAGTGGGGGACGGTCCGGGACAGGGCCTAATCAGCCCCAGCATTTT.

The V gene is TRBV12-5, the J gene TRBJ2-7; D may match TRBD1 or TRBD2 (6 bases each). The V end lost 1 base, the J end lost 6 bases, and 10 bases lay between the germline ends. The CDR3 is 13 residues long. CDR1 LGHNT and CDR2 FRNRAP come from the germline V gene. CDR3: CASGLEGGFEQYF. CDR3 bases: TGTGCTAGTGGTTTGGAGGGGGGCTTCGAGCAGTACTTC.

The chain is built from TRBV15 and TRBJ2-5, with 10 bases that match TRBD1. Germline values: CDR1 LNHNV, CDR2 YYDKDF (reference sequence). V dropped 5 bases and J dropped 4; count of bases not matched to a gene: 7. The CDR3 has 15 residues. This chain's CDR3 is CATSGGRTGGETQYF. The CDR3, as DNA: TGTGCCACCAGCGGGGGTAGGACAGGGGGAGAGACCCAGTACTTC.

On this clone itself: The same CDR3 can be traced to other DNA sequences in this sample. V usage is TRBV30 and J usage is TRBJ1-1, with TRBD1 as a possible D gene (6 bases). Trimming stripped 0 bases from V and 2 bases from J, with 7 bases between. The germline gives CDR1 GTSNPN, CDR2 SVGIG (reference sequence). The CDR3 consists of 13 residues. The chain's CDR3 is CAWSVQGNTEAFF. In DNA form, the CDR3 reads TGTGCCTGGAGTGTACAGGGAAACACTGAAGCTTTCTTT.

The rearrangement uses TRBV2 and TRBJ2-1, with a tentative D call TRBD2 (5 bases). Trimming shortened V by 6 bases and J by 6 bases, and 15 bases separated the two germline ends. CDR1 and CDR2 (germline): SNHLY, FYNNEI. CDR3 length equals 14 residues. This CDR3 is CASRRAPSINEQFF. CDR3 DNA sequence: TGTGCCAGCAGGAGGGCCCCTAGCATCAATGAGCAGTTCTTC.

This clone came up once. The chain recombines TRBV7-9 with TRBJ2-7; perhaps TRBD1 as D (5 bases). The CDR3 length is 13 residues. V was shortened by 6 bases and J by 2 bases, with 11 bases between the two germline ends. CDR1 SEHNR and CDR2 FQNEAQ come from the germline V gene (reference sequence). CDR3 residues: CASSEGRAYEQYF. The CDR3 nucleotides are TGTGCCAGCAGTGAAGGCAGGGCCTACGAGCAGTACTTC.

The chain links TRBV6-5 to TRBJ2-7; D may correspond to TRBD1 or TRBD2 (5 bases each). Germline CDR1 is MNHEY and CDR2 is SVGAGI. V lost 0 bases and J lost 5, with 14 bases in between. The CDR3 has 15 amino acids. CDR3 sequence: CASSYSGTYVNEQYF. The CDR3 coding sequence is TGTGCCAGCAGTTACTCCGGGACGTACGTCAACGAGCAGTACTTC.

The chain recombines TRBV9 with TRBJ2-3; tentatively, D is TRBD2 (5 bases). The CDR3 sequence is 16 residues long. With 0 bases removed from V and 0 bases from J, the gap between germline ends came to 11 bases. Germline CDR1 reads SGDLS; CDR2 reads YYNGEE. The CDR3 sequence: CASSVVGGFSTDTQYF. The CDR3 DNA sequence: TGTGCCAGCAGCGTAGTAGGCGGGTTTAGCACAGATACGCAGTATTTT.

This chain uses TRBV6-4 with TRBJ2-3, with D possibly matching TRBD2 (5 bases). V gave up 5 bases and J gave up 0 bases, with 12 bases separating them. Looked up from germline, CDR1 is MRHNA and CDR2 is SNTAGT. The CDR3 runs 15 residues. The CDR3 sequence: CASSPDGGSTDTQYF. In nucleotides, the CDR3 is TGTGCCAGCAGTCCGGACGGAGGAAGCACAGATACGCAGTATTTT.

The rearrangement joins TRBV19 to TRBJ1-5; tentatively, D is TRBD1 (5 bases). Germline V gives CDR1 LNHDA, CDR2 SQIVND (reference sequence). V was clipped by 6 bases and J by 1 base, with 13 bases between them. CDR3 length equals 15 residues. Here the CDR3 reads CASSADMGSNQPQHF. The CDR3 region has the DNA TGTGCCAGTAGCGCGGACATGGGGAGCAATCAGCCCCAGCATTTT.

This clone was counted once. The V gene is TRBV29-1, the J gene TRBJ2-1; tentatively, D is TRBD2 (5 bases). With 8 bases removed from V and 6 bases from J, the gap between germline ends came to 11 bases. Germline CDR1 reads SQVTM; CDR2 reads ANQGSEA. The CDR3 runs 11 residues. In DNA form, the CDR3 reads TGCAGCCTTTCCAGCGGCAATGAGCAGTTCTTC. Its protein is CSLSSGNEQFF.

The rearrangement uses TRBV4-1 and TRBJ2-3, with 9 bases matching TRBD1. The CDR3 has 17 amino acids. The germline CDR1 and CDR2 sequences are MGHRA and YSYEKL. V lost 1 base and J lost 5; bases outside the gene matches: 10. CDR3 sequence reads: CASSQGSGTGRIDTQYF. CDR3 nucleotides: TGCGCCAGCAGCCAAGGGTCCGGGACAGGGAGGATAGATACGCAGTATTTT.

This clone was counted a single time. This chain joins TRBV14 and TRBJ2-5, with 10 bases identical to TRBD2. The length of the CDR3 is 16 residues. Per germline, CDR1 SGHDN and CDR2 FVKESK. The trim removed 2 bases at V and 4 bases at J, leaving 7 bases unmatched. The CDR3 DNA reads TGTGCCAGCAGCCAATTCCGAAAGCGGGAGGGAGAGACCCAGTACTTC. Translating gives CASSQFRKREGETQYF. Looking up the rest from reference TRBV14 and TRBJ2-5 gives the full variable domain: EAGVTQFPSHSVIEKGQTVTLRCDPISGHDNLYWYRRVMGKEIKFLLHFVKESKQDESGMPNNRFLAERTGGTYSTLKVQPAELEDSGVYFCASSQFRKREGETQYFGPGTRLLVL.

The chain carries TRBV6-5 and TRBJ2-1; 8 positions match TRBD2. This CDR3 has 14 amino acids. Trimming took 4 bases from V and 7 from J; bases not matched to a gene: 6. Germline assignment: CDR1 MNHEY and CDR2 SVGAGI. The CDR3: CASSWGLVVNEQFF. The CDR3 coding sequence is TGTGCCAGCAGTTGGGGACTAGTAGTAAATGAGCAGTTCTTC.

The chain uses TRBV29-1 and TRBJ1-2, with D possibly TRBD1 on 6 matching bases. Looked up from germline, CDR1 is SQVTM and CDR2 is ANQGSEA. V was shortened by 6 bases and J by 6 bases, with 17 bases between the two germline ends. This CDR3 is built from 13 residues. The CDR3 DNA follows: TGCAGCGTCCCGAGCCAGGGGTTAAATGGCTACACCTTC. Amino acids: CSVPSQGLNGYTF.

This rearrangement joins TRBV28 to TRBJ2-7, with D possibly TRBD2 on 6 matching bases. Trimming pared 4 bases from V and 0 bases from J, leaving 7 bases between. CDR3 length equals 13 residues. Germline loops: CDR1 MDHEN, CDR2 SYDVKM. The CDR3 region is CASSSGGSYEQYF. DNA for the CDR3: TGTGCCAGCAGTTCCGGGGGCTCCTACGAGCAGTACTTC.

In this sample, this clone turned up a few times. The gene calls are TRBV5-6 and TRBJ2-1; a weak D match, TRBD2 (6 bases). The CDR3 is 14 amino acids. V was cut by 4 bases and J by 7 bases, with 15 bases left in between. Looked up from germline, CDR1 is SGHDT and CDR2 is YYEEEE. This chain's CDR3 is CASSPRLGGNEQFF. The CDR3 region has the DNA TGTGCCAGCAGCCCGAGACTTGGGGGGAATGAGCAGTTCTTC.

V usage is TRBV18 and J usage is TRBJ2-2; D is unresolved. CDR3 length: 14 amino acids. Germline V CDR1 and CDR2: KGHSH, LQKENI. Trimming pared 6 bases from V and 2 bases from J, leaving 10 bases between. CDR3 residues: CASSTLGNTGELFF. The CDR3 region has the DNA TGTGCCAGCTCCACCCTGGGTAACACCGGGGAGCTGTTTTTT.